This T cell receptor beta chain stems from a study of OX40 agonist ivuxolimab in advanced cancers. About the full investigation: Ivuxolimab was an agonistic, fully human IgG2 monoclonal antibody directed against OX40 (CD134), a costimulatory receptor. Intravenous ivuxolimab was administered to patients every 2 weeks at six dose levels: 0.01, 0.1, 0.3, 1.5, 3 and 10 mg/kg. Partial responses were achieved by three dose-escalation patients, of whom one had hepatocellular carcinoma and two had cutaneous melanoma. Of the 50 to 55 patients in dose escalation, 19 had hepatocellular carcinoma, about 15 had melanoma, 9 had renal cell carcinoma and 9 had head and neck cancer. Patients were allowed to have had prior anti-PD-1, anti-PD-L1 or anti-CTLA-4 therapy, and roughly 40% of the dose-escalation patients had been treated with checkpoint inhibitors. Peripheral TCRbeta sequencing aimed to test whether ivuxolimab altered TCR sequence diversity and caused clonal T-cell expansion. The dose-escalation cohort was almost 85% male with a mean age of 60 years, ranging from roughly 23 to 90. The paper describes the monotherapy dose-escalation part (N of about 47 patients) of the phase I trial of ivuxolimab. Study-wide findings and limitations: In the 0.1-3.0 mg/kg groups, partial responders had among the lowest normalized peripheral clonal expansion, particularly in CD8+ T cells. On average, CD8+ T cells showed more expanded clones than CD4+ T cells after ivuxolimab. At doses of 0.1 to 3.0 mg/kg, clonal expansion of both CD4+ and CD8+ T cells in blood was seen between baseline and week 6. The antigen specificity of the peripheral T cells that underwent clonal expansion was not determined. Low levels of normalized T-cell clonal expansion were also seen in some nonresponding patients.

Only a few counts were recorded for this clone. Its target antigen remains unknown. Base-call qualities are not available, and no considerably larger clone is one nucleotide away. Its CDR3 holds 14 amino acids, cysteine through phenylalanine. Only the CDR3 DNA stays, 42 bases, in frame from base 1. At the junction V is shortened by 5 bases and J by 2 bases, with 12 bases in between. CDR1 is given as SEHNR and CDR2 as FQNEAQ, both from the germline V gene (reference sequence). For sequencing of the TCRbeta CDR3 region, genomic DNA was extracted from the sorted cells. The immunoSEQ Assay was used to sequence the TCRbeta CDR3 regions. TCRdb limited this immuneACCESS table to in-frame rearrangements with V and J called. A share of clones is missing; checked studies link under half to unresolved V genes, and the rest is unexplained. The sample contains around 43,000 clones, more than 75% of them found a single time. 10% to 15% of the sample is taken by the ten largest.

The trial excluded patients who had a history of autoimmune disease or were on systemic immunosuppression. In every dose cohort, peripheral blood was drawn for TCR sequencing at baseline, cycle 4 day 1, and cycle 7 day 1. The samples were taken from a phase I, first-in-human, multicenter, open-label dose-escalation trial of ivuxolimab. Adults with locally advanced or metastatic melanoma, renal cell carcinoma, hepatocellular carcinoma or head and neck squamous cell carcinoma were enrolled in the trial. CD4+ and CD8+ T cells were sorted separately from peripheral blood before TCR sequencing. The clonotype comes from an adult with an advanced solid tumor such as melanoma, head and neck, liver or kidney cancer. The chain uses TRBV7-9 and TRBJ1-2, with a weak D call of TRBD1 (6 bases match). Sequenced material: CD4+ or CD8+ T cells sorted from blood, taken in a trial of the OX40 agonist ivuxolimab. The DNA reads TGTGCCAGCAGCCCGCCGGGACAAAACTATGGCTACACCTTC. The resulting protein is CASSPPGQNYGYTF.